This TCR beta chain was recovered during a study of T cell responses to AZD1222 COVID-19 vaccine. In regard to this clone: Antigen unknown.

Overall study results and limits: Spike was spanned by vaccine-associated CD4 TCRs, with dominance at 160-218 and 743-854.

Per the germline V gene, CDR1 is SGHNT and CDR2 is YYREEE (reference sequence). The CDR3 has 14 residues. Trimming shortened V by 0 bases and J by 4 bases, and 11 bases separated the two germline ends. Investigators merged groups given second doses at roughly 4 or roughly 12 weeks. The table came from immunoSEQ multiplex PCR; TCRdb's copy has only in-frame clones and leaves some out. Of about 120,000 clones listed, roughly 86% were seen once; the top ten hold around 2.9%. The TCR sequence derives from an adult who received the AZD1222 COVID-19 vaccine. This sample comprised peripheral blood, obtained 28 days after the second AZD1222 dose. The chain recombines TRBV5-4 with TRBJ2-7; D unclear. The CDR3 coding sequence is TGTGCCAGCAGCTTGGGGCAGGATTTTTACGAGCAGTACTTC. Amino acids: CASSLGQDFYEQYF.